The TCR beta chain described here comes from a study of blood T cell repertoires in COVID-19. The CDR3 spans 14 residues. Germline V lookup: CDR1 SGHNT, CDR2 YENEEA. The ends were cut back, 0 bases at V and 7 bases at J, with 9 bases in the middle. Profiling relied on immunoSEQ multiplex PCR, and the TCRdb table lists in-frame clones only, not all of them. Of 150,000 to 200,000 clones listed, nearly 80% are singletons. Specimen: peripheral blood. This sequence was found in a woman in her seventies with acute or convalescent COVID-19. V gene TRBV11-3 combines with J gene TRBJ2-2, with D possibly being TRBD1 (5 bases). The CDR3 protein is CASSLDAQVGELFF. CDR3 coding DNA: TGTGCCAGCAGCTTAGATGCACAGGTCGGGGAGCTGTTTTTT.